This T cell receptor (beta chain) was captured by sequencing in a study of T cell changes during pregnancy in multiple sclerosis. The CDR3 extends over 14 amino acids. Trimming took 4 bases from V and 4 from J, leaving 13 bases between them. Germline CDR1 is MDHEN and CDR2 is SYDVKM. Only in-frame clones appear in the TCRdb table, and some are missing; sequencing was by immunoSEQ multiplex PCR. Of 60,000 to 90,000 clones in the sample, under 95% were seen once. This clonotype was obtained from a female donor in good health, enrolled as a control in a pregnancy study. This sample comprised peripheral blood, obtained after pregnancy. This rearrangement joins TRBV28 to TRBJ1-2; D not certain. The CDR3 reads CASSSTDTFYGYTF. The CDR3 nucleotides read TGTGCCAGCAGTTCCACAGACACGTTCTATGGCTACACCTTC.